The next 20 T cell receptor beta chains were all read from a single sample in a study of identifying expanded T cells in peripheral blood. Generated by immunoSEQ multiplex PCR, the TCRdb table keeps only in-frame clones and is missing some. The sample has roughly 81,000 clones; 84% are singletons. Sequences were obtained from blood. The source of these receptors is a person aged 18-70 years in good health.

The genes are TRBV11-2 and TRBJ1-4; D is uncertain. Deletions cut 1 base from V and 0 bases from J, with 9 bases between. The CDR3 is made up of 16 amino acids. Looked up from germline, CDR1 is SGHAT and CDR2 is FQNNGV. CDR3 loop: CASSLGFRATNEKLFF. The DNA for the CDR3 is TGTGCCAGCAGCTTAGGGTTCCGAGCAACTAATGAAAAACTGTTTTTT.

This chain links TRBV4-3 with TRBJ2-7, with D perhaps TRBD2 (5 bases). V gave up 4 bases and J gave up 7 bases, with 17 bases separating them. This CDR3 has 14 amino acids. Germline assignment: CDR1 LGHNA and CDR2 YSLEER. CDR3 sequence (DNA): TGCGCCAGCAGCCCAGATAGGTCCCCGGGGGAGCAGTACTTC. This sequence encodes CASSPDRSPGEQYF.

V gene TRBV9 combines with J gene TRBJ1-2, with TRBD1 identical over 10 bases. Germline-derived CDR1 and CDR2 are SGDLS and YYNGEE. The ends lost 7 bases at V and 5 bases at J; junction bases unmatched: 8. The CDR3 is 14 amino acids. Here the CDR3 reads CASQGQGGNYGYTF. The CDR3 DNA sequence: TGTGCCAGCCAAGGACAGGGGGGGAATTATGGCTACACCTTC.

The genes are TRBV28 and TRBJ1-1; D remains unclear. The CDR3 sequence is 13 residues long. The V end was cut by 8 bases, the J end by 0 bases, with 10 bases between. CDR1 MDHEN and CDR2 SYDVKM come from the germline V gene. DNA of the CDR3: TGTGCCAGCGTTACGACCGTGAACACTGAAGCTTTCTTT. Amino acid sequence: CASVTTVNTEAFF.

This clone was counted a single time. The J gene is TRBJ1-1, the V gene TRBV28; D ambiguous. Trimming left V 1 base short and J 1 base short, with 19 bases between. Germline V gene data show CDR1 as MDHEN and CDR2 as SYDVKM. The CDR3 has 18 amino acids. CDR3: CASSLSRSKPGPNTEAFF. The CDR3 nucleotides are TGTGCCAGCAGTTTATCCAGGTCTAAACCAGGACCGAACACTGAAGCTTTCTTT.

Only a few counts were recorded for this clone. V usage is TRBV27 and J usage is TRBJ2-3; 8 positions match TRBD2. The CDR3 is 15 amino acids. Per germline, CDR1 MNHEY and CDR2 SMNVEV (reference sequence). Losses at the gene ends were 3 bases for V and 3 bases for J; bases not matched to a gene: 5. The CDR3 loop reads CASSFDGRVTDTQYF. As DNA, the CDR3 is TGTGCCAGCAGTTTTGACGGGAGGGTAACAGATACGCAGTATTTT.

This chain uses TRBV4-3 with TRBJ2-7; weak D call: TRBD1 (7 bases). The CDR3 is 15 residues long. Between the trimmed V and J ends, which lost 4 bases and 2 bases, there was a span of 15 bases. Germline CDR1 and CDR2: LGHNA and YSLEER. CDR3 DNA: TGCGCCAGCAGCCCCGGGCGCGGGACAGCCTACGAGCAGTACTTC. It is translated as CASSPGRGTAYEQYF.

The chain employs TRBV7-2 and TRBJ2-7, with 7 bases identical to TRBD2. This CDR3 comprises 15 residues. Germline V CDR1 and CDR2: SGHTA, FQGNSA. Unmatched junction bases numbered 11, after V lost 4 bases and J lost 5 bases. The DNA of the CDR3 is TGTGCCAGCAGCTCACAGACCGGGAGGACCAACGAGCAGTACTTC. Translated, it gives CASSSQTGRTNEQYF.

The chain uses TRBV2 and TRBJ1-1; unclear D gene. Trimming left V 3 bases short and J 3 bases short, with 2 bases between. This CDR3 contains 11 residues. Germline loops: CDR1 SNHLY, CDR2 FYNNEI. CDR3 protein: CASSDDTEAFF. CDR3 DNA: TGTGCCAGCAGTGATGACACTGAAGCTTTCTTT.

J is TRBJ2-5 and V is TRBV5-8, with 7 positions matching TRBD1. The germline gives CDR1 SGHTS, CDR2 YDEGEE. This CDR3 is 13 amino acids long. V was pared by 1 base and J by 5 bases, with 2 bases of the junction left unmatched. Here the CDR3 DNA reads TGTGCCAGCAGCTTGACAGGGGCTGAGACCCAGTACTTC. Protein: CASSLTGAETQYF.

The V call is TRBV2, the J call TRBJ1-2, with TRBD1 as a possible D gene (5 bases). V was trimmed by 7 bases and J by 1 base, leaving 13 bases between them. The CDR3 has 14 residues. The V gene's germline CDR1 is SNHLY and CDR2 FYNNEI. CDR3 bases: TGTGCCAGCATAGAGGGGCTACGTAACTATGGCTACACCTTC. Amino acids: CASIEGLRNYGYTF. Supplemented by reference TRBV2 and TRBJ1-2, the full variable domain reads EPEVTQTPSHQVTQMGQEVILRCVPISNHLYFYWYRQILGQKVEFLVSFYNNEISEKSEIFDDQFSVERPDGSNFTLKIRSTKLEDSAMYFCASIEGLRNYGYTFGSGTRLTVV.

In DNA, the CDR3 is TGTGCCAGCAGCTTCCGGGACTTCACAGATACGCAGTATTTT. Amino acid sequence: CASSFRDFTDTQYF. V usage is TRBV5-4 and J usage is TRBJ2-3, with a weak D call TRBD2 (6 bases). Trimming removed 2 bases at V and 2 bases at J, with 9 bases between. The CDR3 has 14 amino acids. The germline CDR1 and CDR2 sequences are SGHNT and YYREEE (reference sequence).

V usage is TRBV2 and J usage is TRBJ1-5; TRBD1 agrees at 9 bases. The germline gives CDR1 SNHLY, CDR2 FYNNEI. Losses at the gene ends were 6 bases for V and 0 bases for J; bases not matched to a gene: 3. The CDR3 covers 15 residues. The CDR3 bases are TGTGCCAGCAGGACAGGGGGGAATAGCAATCAGCCCCAGCATTTT. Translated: CASRTGGNSNQPQHF. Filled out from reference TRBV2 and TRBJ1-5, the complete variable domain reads EPEVTQTPSHQVTQMGQEVILRCVPISNHLYFYWYRQILGQKVEFLVSFYNNEISEKSEIFDDQFSVERPDGSNFTLKIRSTKLEDSAMYFCASRTGGNSNQPQHFGDGTRLSIL.

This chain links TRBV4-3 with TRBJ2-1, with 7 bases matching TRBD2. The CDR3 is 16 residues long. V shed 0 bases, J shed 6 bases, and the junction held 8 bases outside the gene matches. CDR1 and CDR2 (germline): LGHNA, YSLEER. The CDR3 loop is CASSQDWAGVSNEQFF. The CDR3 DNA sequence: TGCGCCAGCAGCCAAGATTGGGCGGGAGTATCCAATGAGCAGTTCTTC.

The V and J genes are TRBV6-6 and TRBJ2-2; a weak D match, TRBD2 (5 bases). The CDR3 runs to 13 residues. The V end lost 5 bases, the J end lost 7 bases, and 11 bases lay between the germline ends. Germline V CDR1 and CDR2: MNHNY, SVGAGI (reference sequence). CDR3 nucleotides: TGTGCCAGCAGTACGGGCCGGGGCGGGGAGCTGTTTTTT. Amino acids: CASSTGRGGELFF.

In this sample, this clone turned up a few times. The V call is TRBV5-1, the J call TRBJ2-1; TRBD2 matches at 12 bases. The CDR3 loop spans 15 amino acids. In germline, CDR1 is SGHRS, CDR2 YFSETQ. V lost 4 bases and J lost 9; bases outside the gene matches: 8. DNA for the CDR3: TGCGCCAGCAGCCCAGCTAGCGGGAGGGCCGGTGAGCAGTTCTTC. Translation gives CASSPASGRAGEQFF.

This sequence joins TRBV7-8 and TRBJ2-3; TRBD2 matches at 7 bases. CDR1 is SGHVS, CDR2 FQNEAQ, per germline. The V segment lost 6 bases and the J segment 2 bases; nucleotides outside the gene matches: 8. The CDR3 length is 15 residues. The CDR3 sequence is CASRRLAEDTDTQYF. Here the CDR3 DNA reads TGTGCCAGCAGGCGCCTAGCGGAGGACACAGATACGCAGTATTTT.

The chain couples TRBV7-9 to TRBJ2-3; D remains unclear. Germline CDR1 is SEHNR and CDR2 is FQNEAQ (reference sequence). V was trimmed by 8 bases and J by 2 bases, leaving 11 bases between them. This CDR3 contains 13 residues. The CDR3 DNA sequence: TGTGCCAGCGGCGGTCCAGACACAGATACGCAGTATTTT. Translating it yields CASGGPDTDTQYF.

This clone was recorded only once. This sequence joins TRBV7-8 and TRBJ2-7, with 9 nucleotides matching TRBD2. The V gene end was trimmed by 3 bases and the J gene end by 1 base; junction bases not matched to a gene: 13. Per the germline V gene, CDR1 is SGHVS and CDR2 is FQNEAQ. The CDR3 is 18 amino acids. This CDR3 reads CASSLPFETSGQSYEQYF. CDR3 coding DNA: TGTGCCAGCAGCTTGCCCTTTGAAACTAGCGGGCAATCCTACGAGCAGTACTTC.

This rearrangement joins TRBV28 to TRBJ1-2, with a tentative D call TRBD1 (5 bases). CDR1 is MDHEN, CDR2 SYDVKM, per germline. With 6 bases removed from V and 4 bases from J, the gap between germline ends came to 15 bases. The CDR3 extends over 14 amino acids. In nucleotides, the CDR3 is TGTGCCAGCAGGACCCCCCGGGGGAGCTATGGCTACACCTTC. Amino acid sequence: CASRTPRGSYGYTF.